This is a list of T cell receptor beta chains from one sample in a study of blood T cell repertoires in COVID-19. The table came from immunoSEQ multiplex PCR; TCRdb's copy has only in-frame clones and leaves some out. The top ten clones hold roughly 2.9% of a sample with fewer than 350,000 clones, 65% to 90% of them seen once. Sequencing input: peripheral blood. The source is a woman aged 55-75 years with active or convalescent COVID-19. The CDR3 runs from the conserved cysteine through the conserved F or W. Fields, in order: J gene, V gene, clone size, D gene, CDR3 protein, CDR3 DNA. The D gene is left open where the match is weak. Only some rows state a clone size, as once, few, many or a class for expanded clones.

J gene: TRBJ1-5
V gene: TRBV7-8
clone size: -
D gene: TRBD1
CDR3 protein: CASSFADRGNQPQHF
CDR3 DNA: TGTGCCAGCAGCTTTGCAGACAGGGGCAATCAGCCCCAGCATTTT

J gene: TRBJ1-4
V gene: TRBV6-5
clone size: -
D gene: TRBD1
CDR3 protein: CASSTSGQGAEKLFF
CDR3 DNA: TGTGCCAGCAGCACCTCGGGACAGGGAGCTGAAAAACTGTTTTTT

J gene: TRBJ1-6
V gene: TRBV5-4
clone size: once
D gene: TRBD1
CDR3 protein: CASSPRTGGSNSPLHF
CDR3 DNA: TGTGCCAGCAGCCCTAGGACAGGGGGCAGTAATTCACCCCTCCACTTT

J gene: TRBJ2-3
V gene: TRBV18
clone size: -
D gene: TRBD1
CDR3 protein: CASSSTGEVGTQYF
CDR3 DNA: TGTGCCAGCTCATCGACAGGGGAAGTAGGTACGCAGTATTTT

J gene: TRBJ2-1
V gene: TRBV11-2
clone size: -
D gene: TRBD2
CDR3 protein: CASSSGPGLAGVMSNEQFF
CDR3 DNA: TGTGCCAGCAGCTCTGGACCGGGACTAGCGGGGGTCATGTCAAATGAGCAGTTCTTC

J gene: TRBJ1-1
V gene: TRBV10-3
clone size: -
D gene: TRBD1
CDR3 protein: CAISELRDREGGTEAFF
CDR3 DNA: TGTGCCATCAGTGAGCTCCGGGACAGGGAGGGCGGCACTGAAGCTTTCTTT

J gene: TRBJ2-7
V gene: TRBV7-8
clone size: -
D gene: TRBD2
CDR3 protein: CASRPPQRGGIYEQYF
CDR3 DNA: TGTGCCAGCAGACCGCCCCAGCGGGGGGGTATATACGAGCAGTACTTC

J gene: TRBJ1-2
V gene: TRBV7-6
clone size: -
D gene: -
CDR3 protein: CASSSGPQGKYGYTF
CDR3 DNA: TGTGCCAGCAGCTCAGGTCCACAGGGAAAATATGGCTACACCTTC

J gene: TRBJ1-2
V gene: TRBV6-5
clone size: -
D gene: -
CDR3 protein: CASSIQGQQNYGYTF
CDR3 DNA: TGTGCCAGCAGTATACAAGGACAGCAAAACTATGGCTACACCTTC

J gene: TRBJ1-2
V gene: TRBV12-5
clone size: -
D gene: -
CDR3 protein: CASGLSGGGYTF
CDR3 DNA: TGTGCTAGTGGTTTGTCCGGGGGAGGCTACACCTTC

J gene: TRBJ1-6
V gene: TRBV11-2
clone size: -
D gene: -
CDR3 protein: CASSFSGDNSPLHF
CDR3 DNA: TGTGCCAGCAGCTTTTCAGGGGATAATTCACCCCTCCACTTT

J gene: TRBJ2-2
V gene: TRBV9
clone size: -
D gene: TRBD1
CDR3 protein: CATGQGHDTGELFF
CDR3 DNA: TGTGCCACCGGACAGGGGCACGACACCGGGGAGCTGTTTTTT

J gene: TRBJ1-1
V gene: TRBV11-2
clone size: -
D gene: TRBD1
CDR3 protein: CASSARQGEAEAFF
CDR3 DNA: TGTGCCAGCAGCGCGAGACAGGGGGAGGCTGAAGCTTTCTTT

J gene: TRBJ2-3
V gene: TRBV4-3
clone size: once
D gene: -
CDR3 protein: CASSQESQVAGDTQYF
CDR3 DNA: TGCGCCAGCAGCCAAGAAAGCCAGGTCGCGGGCGATACGCAGTATTTT

J gene: TRBJ1-4
V gene: TRBV4-1
clone size: -
D gene: -
CDR3 protein: CASSQDREEKLFF
CDR3 DNA: TGCGCCAGCAGCCAAGATCGGGAGGAAAAACTGTTTTTT

J gene: TRBJ1-3
V gene: TRBV5-1
clone size: -
D gene: -
CDR3 protein: CASSPGGAGNTIYF
CDR3 DNA: TGCGCCAGCAGCCCCGGAGGTGCCGGAAACACCATATATTTT

J gene: TRBJ1-5
V gene: TRBV5-6
clone size: -
D gene: TRBD1
CDR3 protein: CASSQRRTGNSNQPQHF
CDR3 DNA: TGTGCCAGCAGCCAAAGAAGGACAGGGAATAGCAATCAGCCCCAGCATTTT

J gene: TRBJ2-7
V gene: TRBV11-2
clone size: -
D gene: TRBD1
CDR3 protein: CASSLDQGTGITYEQYF
CDR3 DNA: TGTGCCAGCAGCTTAGATCAAGGGACAGGGATTACCTACGAGCAGTACTTC

J gene: TRBJ1-6
V gene: TRBV19
clone size: -
D gene: -
CDR3 protein: CASSRPGSNSPLHF
CDR3 DNA: TGTGCCAGTAGTCGGCCGGGATCTAATTCACCCCTCCACTTT

J gene: TRBJ2-5
V gene: TRBV5-1
clone size: -
D gene: -
CDR3 protein: CASSLSFDRFQETQYF
CDR3 DNA: TGCGCCAGCAGCTTGAGTTTCGACAGATTCCAAGAGACCCAGTACTTC

J gene: TRBJ1-3
V gene: TRBV10-3
clone size: -
D gene: -
CDR3 protein: CAISRQESGNTIYF
CDR3 DNA: TGTGCCATCAGTAGACAGGAATCTGGAAACACCATATATTTT

J gene: TRBJ2-7
V gene: TRBV19
clone size: -
D gene: -
CDR3 protein: CASSIDRTYEQYF
CDR3 DNA: TGTGCCAGTAGTATAGACAGAACCTACGAGCAGTACTTC

J gene: TRBJ2-5
V gene: TRBV19
clone size: -
D gene: TRBD2
CDR3 protein: CASSIGTLAGGLETQYF
CDR3 DNA: TGTGCCAGTAGTATCGGGACTCTAGCGGGGGGGCTAGAGACCCAGTACTTC

J gene: TRBJ2-2
V gene: TRBV4-3
clone size: -
D gene: -
CDR3 protein: CASRLSGANTGELFF
CDR3 DNA: TGCGCCAGCAGGCTTTCGGGGGCGAACACCGGGGAGCTGTTTTTT

J gene: TRBJ1-6
V gene: TRBV7-3
clone size: -
D gene: TRBD1
CDR3 protein: CASSFMGQGNSPLHF
CDR3 DNA: TGTGCCAGCAGCTTTATGGGACAGGGAAATTCACCCCTCCACTTT

J gene: TRBJ2-7
V gene: TRBV4-1
clone size: once
D gene: TRBD2
CDR3 protein: CASSQDSRGGAYEQYF
CDR3 DNA: TGCGCCAGCAGCCAAGATTCTCGCGGGGGGGCCTACGAGCAGTACTTC

J gene: TRBJ2-7
V gene: TRBV7-3
clone size: -
D gene: -
CDR3 protein: CASSPQGPHEQYF
CDR3 DNA: TGTGCCAGCAGCCCGCAGGGGCCTCACGAGCAGTACTTC

J gene: TRBJ2-1
V gene: TRBV5-5
clone size: once
D gene: -
CDR3 protein: CASRFSPGRGAVYLYNEQFF
CDR3 DNA: TGTGCCAGCAGATTCTCCCCCGGCAGGGGGGCAGTTTATCTCTACAATGAGCAGTTCTTC

J gene: TRBJ1-2
V gene: TRBV2
clone size: -
D gene: -
CDR3 protein: CASSERGTVGAGYGYTF
CDR3 DNA: TGTGCCAGCAGTGAAAGGGGGACGGTAGGGGCAGGGTATGGCTACACCTTC

J gene: TRBJ2-7
V gene: TRBV19
clone size: -
D gene: -
CDR3 protein: CASSIDQGAYEQYF
CDR3 DNA: TGTGCCAGTAGTATAGATCAGGGCGCCTACGAGCAGTACTTC

J gene: TRBJ2-5
V gene: TRBV5-1
clone size: -
D gene: TRBD1
CDR3 protein: CASSRGGAETQYF
CDR3 DNA: TGCGCCAGCAGTCGAGGGGGCGCGGAGACCCAGTACTTC

J gene: TRBJ2-7
V gene: TRBV5-1
clone size: -
D gene: -
CDR3 protein: CASSLARSSYEQYF
CDR3 DNA: TGCGCCAGCAGCTTGGCTAGGAGCTCCTACGAGCAGTACTTC

J gene: TRBJ2-2
V gene: TRBV5-1
clone size: -
D gene: TRBD2
CDR3 protein: CASSSTSGVTGELFF
CDR3 DNA: TGCGCCAGCAGCTCAACTAGCGGGGTTACCGGGGAGCTGTTTTTT

J gene: TRBJ1-2
V gene: TRBV5-1
clone size: -
D gene: TRBD1
CDR3 protein: CASSFESRGRSGGYTF
CDR3 DNA: TGCGCCAGCAGCTTTGAGTCGAGGGGGCGATCGGGTGGCTACACCTTC

J gene: TRBJ1-3
V gene: TRBV6-2/TRBV6-3
clone size: -
D gene: TRBD1
CDR3 protein: CASSYSGTGAGNTIYF
CDR3 DNA: TGTGCCAGCAGTTACTCCGGAACAGGGGCTGGAAACACCATATATTTT

J gene: TRBJ1-4
V gene: TRBV27
clone size: -
D gene: -
CDR3 protein: CASSSIPPGYGNEKLFF
CDR3 DNA: TGTGCCAGCAGCTCAATCCCGCCGGGGTACGGTAATGAAAAACTGTTTTTT

J gene: TRBJ1-4
V gene: TRBV20-1
clone size: -
D gene: -
CDR3 protein: CSASGGDSTNEKLFF
CDR3 DNA: TGCAGTGCTAGTGGGGGGGATTCAACTAATGAAAAACTGTTTTTT